This is a list of T cell receptor beta chains from one sample in a study of T cell responses to AZD1222 COVID-19 vaccine. Profiling relied on immunoSEQ multiplex PCR, and the TCRdb table lists in-frame clones only, not all of them. The sample contains around 170,000 clones, around 93% of which appear only once. This specimen consisted of peripheral blood, obtained on day 0 of AZD1222 vaccination. The receptors come from an adult in good health. Both conserved end residues are part of each CDR3. The order of the fields is J gene, clone size, V gene, D gene, CDR3 protein, CDR3 DNA. A D gene is named only where the DNA matches it firmly. Rows may omit the clone size; those that give it use once, few, many or a size class.

j_call: TRBJ2-1; clone_size: -; v_call: TRBV11-2; d_call: -; cdr3_aa: CASRLVRGRLNEQFF; cdr3_nt: TGTGCCAGCAGACTTGTTAGGGGACGGCTCAATGAGCAGTTCTTC
j_call: TRBJ2-7; clone_size: once; v_call: TRBV12-3/TRBV12-4; d_call: TRBD1; cdr3_aa: CASSQTGSYEQYF; cdr3_nt: TGTGCCAGCAGCCAGACAGGGTCCTACGAGCAGTACTTC
j_call: TRBJ1-1; clone_size: -; v_call: TRBV24-1; d_call: TRBD1; cdr3_aa: CATSDPSTGDTEAFF; cdr3_nt: TGTGCCACCAGTGATCCATCGACAGGGGACACTGAAGCTTTCTTT
j_call: TRBJ2-5; clone_size: -; v_call: TRBV5-1; d_call: -; cdr3_aa: CASSPWGQETQYF; cdr3_nt: TGCGCCAGCAGCCCCTGGGGGCAAGAGACCCAGTACTTC
j_call: TRBJ1-3; clone_size: -; v_call: TRBV11-3; d_call: -; cdr3_aa: CASSSLGNGGNTIYF; cdr3_nt: TGTGCCAGCAGCTCCTTGGGGAACGGAGGAAACACCATATATTTT
j_call: TRBJ1-6; clone_size: once; v_call: TRBV7-3; d_call: -; cdr3_aa: CASSYSSDSPLHF; cdr3_nt: TGTGCCAGCAGCTATTCTTCTGATTCACCCCTCCACTTT
j_call: TRBJ1-4; clone_size: -; v_call: TRBV15; d_call: TRBD1; cdr3_aa: CATSGDRATNEKLFF; cdr3_nt: TGTGCCACCAGCGGCGACAGGGCAACTAATGAAAAACTGTTTTTT
j_call: TRBJ2-3; clone_size: once; v_call: TRBV27; d_call: TRBD2; cdr3_aa: CASSLYGGISTDTQYF; cdr3_nt: TGTGCCAGCAGTTTATACGGGGGGATTAGCACAGATACGCAGTATTTT
j_call: TRBJ2-7; clone_size: -; v_call: TRBV7-9; d_call: -; cdr3_aa: CASSPTGSAHEQYF; cdr3_nt: TGTGCCAGCAGCCCAACGGGGAGTGCCCACGAGCAGTACTTC
j_call: TRBJ1-2; clone_size: -; v_call: TRBV7-9; d_call: -; cdr3_aa: CASSLAPGPTGGYTF; cdr3_nt: TGTGCCAGCAGCTTAGCGCCGGGACCGACGGGTGGCTACACCTTC
j_call: TRBJ1-1; clone_size: -; v_call: TRBV6-1; d_call: -; cdr3_aa: CASSGVGQKMNTEAFF; cdr3_nt: TGTGCCAGCAGTGGTGTTGGACAAAAAATGAACACTGAAGCTTTCTTT
j_call: TRBJ1-3; clone_size: -; v_call: TRBV28; d_call: TRBD1; cdr3_aa: CATGQGAPRARNTIYF; cdr3_nt: TGTGCCACCGGACAGGGGGCACCGCGGGCGAGAAACACCATATATTTT
j_call: TRBJ2-2; clone_size: -; v_call: TRBV24-1; d_call: -; cdr3_aa: CATSEEGDTGELFF; cdr3_nt: TGTGCCACCAGTGAGGAGGGGGACACCGGGGAGCTGTTTTTT
j_call: TRBJ2-1; clone_size: -; v_call: TRBV27; d_call: TRBD2; cdr3_aa: CASSSKGLSNEQFF; cdr3_nt: TGTGCCAGCAGTTCAAAGGGACTATCCAATGAGCAGTTCTTC
j_call: TRBJ1-1; clone_size: -; v_call: TRBV18; d_call: TRBD1; cdr3_aa: CASSATGNEAFF; cdr3_nt: TGTGCCAGCTCAGCGACAGGGAACGAGGCTTTCTTT
j_call: TRBJ2-2; clone_size: -; v_call: TRBV3-1/TRBV3-2; d_call: -; cdr3_aa: CASSQVGQTRGGELFF; cdr3_nt: TGTGCCAGCAGCCAAGTCGGACAGACCCGGGGCGGGGAGCTGTTTTTT
j_call: TRBJ1-6; clone_size: -; v_call: TRBV28; d_call: -; cdr3_aa: CASSPLRLSSYNSPLHF; cdr3_nt: TGTGCCAGCAGCCCTTTGAGATTGAGCTCCTATAATTCACCCCTCCACTTT
j_call: TRBJ1-1; clone_size: -; v_call: TRBV6-5; d_call: TRBD1; cdr3_aa: CASNTGGNTEAFF; cdr3_nt: TGTGCCAGCAATACAGGGGGGAACACTGAAGCTTTCTTT
j_call: TRBJ2-1; clone_size: -; v_call: TRBV2; d_call: TRBD2; cdr3_aa: CASSQAGDVFF; cdr3_nt: TGTGCCAGCAGTCAAGCGGGAGATGTGTTCTTC
j_call: TRBJ2-6; clone_size: -; v_call: TRBV9; d_call: TRBD2; cdr3_aa: CASSPRTSPAGANVLTF; cdr3_nt: TGTGCCAGCAGCCCAAGGACTAGCCCTGCAGGGGCCAACGTCCTGACTTTC
j_call: TRBJ2-2; clone_size: few; v_call: TRBV19; d_call: TRBD2; cdr3_aa: CASRLSGSGTGELFF; cdr3_nt: TGTGCCAGTAGGCTTAGCGGGAGTGGGACCGGGGAGCTGTTTTTT
j_call: TRBJ2-3; clone_size: -; v_call: TRBV10-1; d_call: TRBD2; cdr3_aa: CASSARGLAGVETDTQYF; cdr3_nt: TGCGCCAGCAGCGCCCGCGGACTAGCGGGAGTGGAGACAGATACGCAGTATTTT
j_call: TRBJ1-3; clone_size: -; v_call: TRBV5-6; d_call: -; cdr3_aa: CASSSNWEVGNTIYF; cdr3_nt: TGTGCCAGCAGCTCCAATTGGGAGGTTGGAAACACCATATATTTT
j_call: TRBJ1-1; clone_size: -; v_call: TRBV11-2; d_call: -; cdr3_aa: CASSFQGIMNTEAFF; cdr3_nt: TGTGCCAGCAGCTTTCAGGGTATTATGAACACTGAAGCTTTCTTT
j_call: TRBJ2-6; clone_size: once; v_call: TRBV18; d_call: TRBD2; cdr3_aa: CASSPPLAGFSPGANVLTF; cdr3_nt: TGTGCCAGCTCACCACCACTAGCGGGGTTTTCACCTGGGGCCAACGTCCTGACTTTC
j_call: TRBJ2-1; clone_size: -; v_call: TRBV30; d_call: -; cdr3_aa: CAWSVGGGGLAQFF; cdr3_nt: TGTGCCTGGAGTGTAGGTGGGGGGGGCCTGGCGCAGTTCTTC
j_call: TRBJ1-6; clone_size: -; v_call: TRBV9; d_call: -; cdr3_aa: CASSATRDNSPLHF; cdr3_nt: TGTGCCAGCAGCGCCACAAGGGATAATTCACCCCTCCACTTT
j_call: TRBJ2-2; clone_size: -; v_call: TRBV6-5; d_call: -; cdr3_aa: CASVPGHNTGELFF; cdr3_nt: TGTGCCAGCGTTCCGGGACATAACACCGGGGAGCTGTTTTTT
j_call: TRBJ2-1; clone_size: -; v_call: TRBV5-5; d_call: TRBD2; cdr3_aa: CASSLSGVKYNEQFF; cdr3_nt: TGTGCCAGCAGCTTAAGCGGGGTCAAGTACAATGAGCAGTTCTTC
j_call: TRBJ2-7; clone_size: -; v_call: TRBV9; d_call: -; cdr3_aa: CASSVRPVSEQYF; cdr3_nt: TGTGCCAGCAGCGTACGCCCCGTCAGCGAGCAGTACTTC
j_call: TRBJ1-5; clone_size: -; v_call: TRBV2; d_call: -; cdr3_aa: CASSTGPSPNYSNQPQHF; cdr3_nt: TGTGCCAGCAGTACCGGGCCAAGCCCAAATTATAGCAATCAGCCCCAGCATTTT
j_call: TRBJ2-2; clone_size: -; v_call: TRBV7-9; d_call: -; cdr3_aa: CASSFRANTGELFF; cdr3_nt: TGTGCCAGCAGCTTCAGGGCGAACACCGGGGAGCTGTTTTTT
j_call: TRBJ1-1; clone_size: -; v_call: TRBV29-1; d_call: -; cdr3_aa: CSVWRGTGTEAFF; cdr3_nt: TGCAGCGTTTGGAGGGGAACGGGAACTGAAGCTTTCTTT
j_call: TRBJ2-3; clone_size: -; v_call: TRBV19; d_call: -; cdr3_aa: CASSPRFGGIDTQYF; cdr3_nt: TGTGCCAGTAGCCCCCGTTTTGGGGGGATAGATACGCAGTATTTT
j_call: TRBJ2-1; clone_size: -; v_call: TRBV21-1; d_call: -; cdr3_aa: CASSRGSSYNEQFF; cdr3_nt: TGTGCCAGTTCGCGGGGGAGCTCCTACAATGAGCAGTTCTTC
j_call: TRBJ1-6; clone_size: -; v_call: TRBV2; d_call: -; cdr3_aa: CASRWTEKGSPLHF; cdr3_nt: TGTGCCAGCAGGTGGACAGAGAAGGGGTCACCCCTCCACTTT
j_call: TRBJ1-2; clone_size: once; v_call: TRBV25-1; d_call: -; cdr3_aa: CASGTIGGRSGYTF; cdr3_nt: TGTGCCAGCGGAACTATCGGGGGGCGGTCTGGCTACACCTTC
j_call: TRBJ2-7; clone_size: -; v_call: TRBV7-2; d_call: TRBD2; cdr3_aa: CASSFPLTGLAYEQYF; cdr3_nt: TGTGCCAGCAGCTTCCCCCTAACAGGACTAGCCTACGAGCAGTACTTC
j_call: TRBJ2-1; clone_size: -; v_call: TRBV5-1; d_call: TRBD2; cdr3_aa: CASSVMRGAVGEQFF; cdr3_nt: TGCGCCAGCAGCGTAATGCGGGGGGCGGTGGGCGAGCAGTTCTTC
j_call: TRBJ2-7; clone_size: -; v_call: TRBV7-2; d_call: TRBD2; cdr3_aa: CASSPGTSSSEQYF; cdr3_nt: TGTGCCAGCAGTCCCGGGACTAGCTCCTCCGAGCAGTACTTC
j_call: TRBJ2-7; clone_size: -; v_call: TRBV28; d_call: TRBD1; cdr3_aa: CASSSTGTGHYEQYF; cdr3_nt: TGTGCCAGCAGCTCCACCGGGACAGGGCATTACGAGCAGTACTTC
j_call: TRBJ2-7; clone_size: -; v_call: TRBV7-2; d_call: TRBD2; cdr3_aa: CASSLGFSGTYEQYF; cdr3_nt: TGTGCCAGCAGCTTAGGTTTTAGCGGGACTTACGAGCAGTACTTC
j_call: TRBJ1-6; clone_size: -; v_call: TRBV30; d_call: -; cdr3_aa: CAWSYDSHSPLHF; cdr3_nt: TGTGCCTGGAGTTATGACAGTCATTCACCCCTCCACTTT
j_call: TRBJ1-5; clone_size: -; v_call: TRBV30; d_call: -; cdr3_aa: CAWSVPGRSLNQPQHF; cdr3_nt: TGTGCCTGGAGTGTCCCGGGACGGTCCCTTAATCAGCCCCAGCATTTT
j_call: TRBJ2-7; clone_size: -; v_call: TRBV6-6; d_call: -; cdr3_aa: CASSYEDYSYEQYF; cdr3_nt: TGTGCCAGCAGTTACGAGGACTACTCCTACGAGCAGTACTTC
j_call: TRBJ1-2; clone_size: few; v_call: TRBV12-1; d_call: -; cdr3_aa: CASSPGLLYNYGYTF; cdr3_nt: TGTGCCAGCAGCCCTGGACTACTCTATAACTATGGCTACACCTTC
j_call: TRBJ1-1; clone_size: -; v_call: TRBV7-2; d_call: -; cdr3_aa: CASSLRVENTEAFF; cdr3_nt: TGTGCCAGCAGCTTAAGGGTAGAGAACACTGAAGCTTTCTTT
j_call: TRBJ2-7; clone_size: -; v_call: TRBV27; d_call: -; cdr3_aa: CASSSLRWGGFPNEQYF; cdr3_nt: TGTGCCAGCAGTTCCCTTAGATGGGGCGGATTTCCGAACGAGCAGTACTTC
j_call: TRBJ1-1; clone_size: -; v_call: TRBV4-1; d_call: -; cdr3_aa: CASSQEVGGGGMNTEAFF; cdr3_nt: TGCGCCAGCAGCCAAGAGGTCGGGGGCGGAGGTATGAACACTGAAGCTTTCTTT
j_call: TRBJ2-7; clone_size: -; v_call: TRBV7-2; d_call: -; cdr3_aa: CASSSRSGSFYEQYF; cdr3_nt: TGTGCCAGCAGCTCCCGTAGCGGATCCTTCTACGAGCAGTACTTC
j_call: TRBJ2-1; clone_size: -; v_call: TRBV6-5; d_call: -; cdr3_aa: CASSYSEGTIYNEQFF; cdr3_nt: TGTGCCAGCAGTTACTCAGAAGGGACAATCTACAATGAGCAGTTCTTC